This T cell receptor beta chain was captured by sequencing in a study of T cell responses to AZD1222 COVID-19 vaccine. Turning to the study itself: Recipients boosted at about 4 weeks or about 12 weeks are pooled.

Study observations and caveats: The peak T cell response came first, and repertoires were sampled only after it.

The germline gives CDR1 SGHTA, CDR2 FQGTGA. The CDR3 loop spans 13 amino acids. Unmatched junction bases numbered 8, after V lost 5 bases and J lost 7 bases. Regarding this clone: Its antigen is still unknown.

TCRdb's copy holds only in-frame clones and misses some; the assay was immunoSEQ multiplex PCR. Among about 100,000 clones listed, around 86% were seen once. This chain connects TRBV7-3 to TRBJ2-7; 7 positions agree with TRBD1. The clonotype comes from an adult in good health. The sample consisted of peripheral blood, taken on day 0 of AZD1222 vaccination. The CDR3 loop is CASSLQGDGEQYF. The CDR3 DNA sequence: TGTGCCAGCAGCCTTCAGGGGGACGGTGAGCAGTACTTC.